These T cell receptor beta chains were read from a single sample in a study of T cells after somatic rescue of genetic block. The protocol was immunoSEQ multiplex PCR, while the TCRdb copy is restricted to in-frame clones and leaves out a portion. The profile shows around 14,000 clones, about 71% of them singletons. Input material: peripheral blood mononuclear cells (PBMCs). The source of these receptors is a boy younger than 18. The CDR3 runs from the conserved cysteine through the conserved F or W. The order of the fields is J gene, V gene, D gene, clone size, CDR3 DNA, CDR3 protein. A D gene is named only where the DNA matches it firmly. Expanded clones get a size class; other rows say once, few or many, or leave the size out.

>TRBJ1-5|TRBV11-2|.|.
TGTGCCAGCAGGGGCAATCAGCCCCAGCATTTT
CASRGNQPQHF
>TRBJ1-4|TRBV5-6|.|.
TGTGCCAGCAGCCGACAGGCCCGGGCTGAAAAACTGTTTTTT
CASSRQARAEKLFF
>TRBJ1-2|TRBV7-9|.|.
TGTGCCAGCAGCTTCGTCACAGGTAGTTACTATAGAGGCTACACCTTC
CASSFVTGSYYRGYTF
>TRBJ2-7|TRBV10-3|TRBD2|few
TGTGCCATCAGTGAGTCGGGACTATTATCCTACGAGCAGTACTTC
CAISESGLLSYEQYF
>TRBJ2-1|TRBV7-9|.|few
TGTGCCAGCCACGAAGGGGCGGCCTACAATGAGCAGTTCTTC
CASHEGAAYNEQFF
>TRBJ2-7|TRBV5-1|.|.
TGCGCCAGCAGCTTGCAGGGGTACGAGCAGTACTTC
CASSLQGYEQYF
>TRBJ2-7|TRBV28|.|.
TGTGCCAGCAGTTCAGGGACTTCCCCCTACGAGCAGTACTTC
CASSSGTSPYEQYF
>TRBJ1-2|TRBV7-9|TRBD1|.
TGTGCCAGCAGCTCCTGGACAGGGGGAGGCTATGGCTACACCTTC
CASSSWTGGGYGYTF
>TRBJ2-1|TRBV19|TRBD1|.
TGTGCCAGTAGTAGGGACAGGGGAACCTGGCAGTTCTTC
CASSRDRGTWQFF
>TRBJ1-6|TRBV14|TRBD1|.
TGTGCCAGCAGCCTCCTACAGGGGGTTAATTCACCCCTCCACTTT
CASSLLQGVNSPLHF
>TRBJ2-7|TRBV7-2|.|.
TGTGCCAGCAGCCCTTCCTACGAGCAGTACTTC
CASSPSYEQYF
>TRBJ1-2|TRBV11-2|.|.
TGTGCCAGCAGTGATAAGAGGAGATCTTCGTTCTTTTATGGCTACACCTTC
CASSDKRRSSFFYGYTF
>TRBJ2-3|TRBV14|.|.
TGTGCCAGCAGCCAGGGGGGGGGCGGAAGATGTTTTTCCACAGATACGCAGTATTTT
CASSQGGGGRCFSTDTQYF
>TRBJ1-5|TRBV9|.|few
TGTGCCAGCAGCGTAGGTGACAATAGCAATCAGCCCCAGCATTTT
CASSVGDNSNQPQHF
>TRBJ2-7|TRBV6-6|.|.
TGTGCCAGCAGTAACCGGGACCCTGCCTACGAGCAGTACTTC
CASSNRDPAYEQYF
>TRBJ1-2|TRBV19|TRBD1|few
TGTGCCAGTAGTCGTCCCGGGACAGGGAACTATGGCTACACCTTC
CASSRPGTGNYGYTF
>TRBJ2-7|TRBV10-2|TRBD1|once
TGCGCCAGGGGGACAGGGAACGAGCAGTACTTC
CARGTGNEQYF
>TRBJ2-7|TRBV15|TRBD1|.
TGTGCCACCAGCATAAACAGGGGGGCCTACGAGCAGTACTTC
CATSINRGAYEQYF
>TRBJ1-3|TRBV9|.|few
TGTGCCAGCAGCCCCTCGGCCCGGGACCTAAGCTCTGGAAACACCATATATTTT
CASSPSARDLSSGNTIYF
>TRBJ1-5|TRBV2|.|few
TGTGCCAGCAGTGACGGGGACGTTAGCAATCAGCCCCAGCATTTT
CASSDGDVSNQPQHF
>TRBJ2-2|TRBV7-9|.|once
TGTGCCAGCAGCTTACAGTGGCAGGGGGAGCTGTTTTTT
CASSLQWQGELFF
>TRBJ2-5|TRBV15|.|.
TGTGCCACCAGCAGGGGAAAGTGGGGCGAAGAGACCCAGTACTTC
CATSRGKWGEETQYF
>TRBJ2-1|TRBV19|TRBD2|few
TGTGCCAGTAGTATTCTCACTAGCGGTGAGCAGTTCTTC
CASSILTSGEQFF
>TRBJ2-3|TRBV6-1|.|once
TGTGCCAGCAGTCTGGGTTGGGTTTCGGATACGCAGTATTTT
CASSLGWVSDTQYF
>TRBJ2-7|TRBV6-4|.|.
TGTGCCAGCAGTTTACTCTTGGGGGGCGAACAGTACTTC
CASSLLLGGEQYF
>TRBJ2-4|TRBV27|TRBD2|.
TGTGCCAGCAATGGGACTAGCTGTTGGAGATGTATGGCCAAAAACATTCAGTACTTC
CASNGTSCWRCMAKNIQYF
>TRBJ2-7|TRBV13|.|.
TGTGCCAGCAGCTCCGGGACACTTTCCTACGAGCAGTACTTC
CASSSGTLSYEQYF
>TRBJ2-7|TRBV6-1|TRBD1|once
TGTGCCAGCAAACAGGGGACCCTTTTCTCCTACGAGCAGTACTTC
CASKQGTLFSYEQYF
>TRBJ2-5|TRBV10-1|TRBD1|.
TGCGCCAGCAGTGAGCGGACAGGGCCCTTCCAAGAGACCCAGTACTTC
CASSERTGPFQETQYF
>TRBJ2-7|TRBV6-1|.|.
TGTGCCAGCAGGTCGAGGGGTACCTACGAGCAGTACTTC
CASRSRGTYEQYF
>TRBJ2-7|TRBV5-1|TRBD2|.
TGCGCCAGCAGCCATGGACCTTGGGGAATGGGCGGGAGTCCCTACGAGCAGTACTTC
CASSHGPWGMGGSPYEQYF
>TRBJ2-3|TRBV14|.|.
TGTGCCAGCAGCCAGAGGCTCCACACAGATACGCAGTATTTT
CASSQRLHTDTQYF
>TRBJ2-7|TRBV10-3|TRBD2|once
TGTGCCATCAGTGAGACGAGGGGAAGCGGGAATTCCTACGAGCAGTACTTC
CAISETRGSGNSYEQYF
>TRBJ2-7|TRBV21-1|.|.
TGTGCCAGCAGCAAATGGGAGGGTAGCTCCTACGAGCAGTACTTC
CASSKWEGSSYEQYF
>TRBJ2-2|TRBV7-3|TRBD2|few
TGTGCCAGCAGCACTAAAACCTCCCCTACTAGCGGGCAGAACACCGGGGAGCTGTTTTTT
CASSTKTSPTSGQNTGELFF
>TRBJ1-5|TRBV28|.|.
TGTGCCAGCAGTTTTCCCGGGGGCAATCAGCCCCAGCATTTT
CASSFPGGNQPQHF
>TRBJ1-1|TRBV30|TRBD1|few
TGTGCCTGGGAACGGCAAAGGACAGGACCCACTGAAGCTTTCTTT
CAWERQRTGPTEAFF
>TRBJ2-3|TRBV9|TRBD2|.
TGTGCCAGCAGCGTAGCTCCGGGAGGAGGCACAGATACGCAGTATTTT
CASSVAPGGGTDTQYF
>TRBJ1-5|TRBV2|TRBD1|once
TGTGCCAGCAGTGGACAGGGGAATCAGCCCCAGCATTTT
CASSGQGNQPQHF
>TRBJ1-2|TRBV5-1|.|once
TGCGCCAGCAGCTCGGGGTTCTATGGCTACACCTTC
CASSSGFYGYTF
>TRBJ2-7|TRBV5-1|.|.
TGCGCCAGCAGCAAAACACCGGGACACCTCTACGAGCAGTACTTC
CASSKTPGHLYEQYF
>TRBJ2-3|TRBV28|.|few
TGTGCCAGCAGTCTCCTCCTGTCACAGGGAAGAGCGACAGATACGCAGTATTTT
CASSLLLSQGRATDTQYF
>TRBJ1-2|TRBV30|.|.
TGTGCCTGGAGTTGGACGGGGAACGGACCTAACTATGGCTACACCTTC
CAWSWTGNGPNYGYTF
>TRBJ1-5|TRBV6-5|.|.
TGTGCCAGCAGTTACATCATGGGGTTGGGGGGACAGCCCCAGCATTTT
CASSYIMGLGGQPQHF
>TRBJ1-5|TRBV28|TRBD1|.
TGTGCCAGCAGCTTAGGACAGGATAGCAATCAGCCCCAGCATTTT
CASSLGQDSNQPQHF
>TRBJ1-2|TRBV7-6|TRBD1|.
TGTGCCAGCAGCTCAGCCGGGACAGCCTCCTATGGCTACACCTTC
CASSSAGTASYGYTF
>TRBJ2-2|TRBV2|TRBD2|.
TGTGCCAGCAGGGCCCAACTAGCGGGGGGGATCGGGGAGCTGTTTTTT
CASRAQLAGGIGELFF
>TRBJ2-1|TRBV7-2|.|.
TGTGCCAGCAGCCCCCGGGACCGTAGCTCCTACAATGAGCAGTTCTTC
CASSPRDRSSYNEQFF
>TRBJ2-5|TRBV10-3|.|.
TGTGCCATATCAGTCCAAGAGACCCAGTACTTC
CAISVQETQYF
>TRBJ2-6|TRBV27|TRBD1|.
TGTGCCAGCAGAGTGACAGGGGGCTCTGGGGCCAACGTCCTGACTTTC
CASRVTGGSGANVLTF
>TRBJ1-1|TRBV19|.|.
TGTGCCATTAGGGTCAGCGATGAAGCTTTCTTT
CAIRVSDEAFF
>TRBJ1-2|TRBV19|TRBD1|.
TGTACCAGTACACTTCGGACAGGGAGACCTAACTATGGCTACACCTTC
CTSTLRTGRPNYGYTF
>TRBJ2-1|TRBV9|.|.
TGTGCCAGCAGCGTAACCAGACTGGTCCCTGACCCTGCCTCCTACAATGAGCAGTTCTTC
CASSVTRLVPDPASYNEQFF
>TRBJ1-5|TRBV27|TRBD1|.
TGTGCCAGCAGTTGGGCAGGGGGAGGTCAGCCCCAGCATTTT
CASSWAGGGQPQHF
>TRBJ2-5|TRBV5-1|TRBD2|.
TGCGCCAGCAGCCCCGGACTAGCGGGATCGGGGGAGACCCAGTACTTC
CASSPGLAGSGETQYF
>TRBJ1-5|TRBV6-5|.|.
TGTGCCAGCAGTACAGGGCCAGTTAATCAGCCCCAGCATTTT
CASSTGPVNQPQHF
>TRBJ1-2|TRBV6-5|.|.
TGTGCCAGCAGTTACCTCCGGACAGATGGCTACACCTTC
CASSYLRTDGYTF